This T cell receptor beta chain was identified during a study of blood T cells in healthy people across ages. The V segment lost 4 bases and the J segment 6 bases; nucleotides outside the gene matches: 10. Germline V CDR1 and CDR2: SGHDT, YYEEEE. The CDR3 has 16 amino acids. In its sample, this clonotype was seen a few times. It was with a sample-barcoded 5' primer and a J-beta primer mix that a second PCR of roughly 7 to 12 cycles was run. Via MiXCR, TCRdb re-called the 5' RACE reads, giving one row per CDR3 protein. The sample consists of more than 650,000 distinct CDR3 sequences, about 20% of them appearing once.

This receptor was obtained from a man between 65 and 85 years old in good health. The sequencing input was blood. The chain uses TRBV5-6 and TRBJ1-5; 10 nucleotides match TRBD1. The CDR3 here is CASSLLGDRGPQPQHF. The CDR3 DNA is TGTGCCAGCAGCCTACTGGGGGACAGGGGACCTCAGCCCCAGCATTTT. Full variable domain (missing parts from reference TRBV5-6 and TRBJ1-5): DAGVTQSPTHLIKTRGQQVTLRCSPKSGHDTVSWYQQALGQGPQFIFQYYEEEERQRGNFPDRFSGHQFPNYSSELNVNALLLGDSALYLCASSLLGDRGPQPQHFGDGTRLSIL.